The following is a TCR beta chain sequence with its context. Its antigen is not known. In the same sample, other DNA sequences code for this CDR3. The data derive from a study of cytomegalovirus exposure and HLA in healthy donors. Study observations and caveats: With later analysis, a missense DCLRE1C variant became linked to TCR beta V- and J-gene trimming. Presence/absence results assume similar sequencing depth per donor, which may not hold. Earlier findings revealed that most TCR beta V segments proved productive either about 87% or about 30% of the time.

Both 60 Vbeta primers and 13 Jbeta primers went into the PCR. The data were produced by immunoSEQ multiplex PCR, yet TCRdb's version contains in-frame clones alone and is incomplete. The table includes some 270,000 clones, around 80% detected once. With 2 bases clipped from V and 1 base from J, the junction kept 1 base outside the gene matches. The CDR3 length is 15 residues. Looked up from germline, CDR1 is MNHEY and CDR2 is SVGAGI. Material: PBMCs. The TCR was taken from a girl between 2 and 10 years old in good health and CMV-seronegative. V usage is TRBV6-5 and J usage is TRBJ2-7; the match to TRBD1 covers 11 bases. The CDR3 DNA reads as TGTGCCAGCAGTTACGGGACAGGGGGTTCCTACGAGCAGTACTTC. It specifies CASSYGTGGSYEQYF.